Presented here are 22 T cell receptor beta chains from one specimen sequenced in a study of cytomegalovirus exposure and HLA in healthy donors. Clones were sequenced by immunoSEQ multiplex PCR, and TCRdb holds only the in-frame ones, with some missing. The sample comprises 73,000 or so clones, 94% of which are singletons, and roughly 3.2% rests with the top ten. The sample consisted of PBMCs. The receptors here all came from a woman younger than 35 in good health and CMV-seropositive.

The CDR3 here is CASSRRDTGSNYGYTF. In DNA form, the CDR3 reads TGCGCCAGCAGCCGAAGAGATACAGGGTCGAACTATGGCTACACCTTC. The chain is built from TRBV5-1 and TRBJ1-2; TRBD1 might be the D (6 bases). Germline loops: CDR1 SGHRS, CDR2 YFSETQ. The CDR3 sequence is 16 residues long. V was shortened by 4 bases and J by 2 bases, with 18 bases between the two germline ends.

J is TRBJ1-2 and V is TRBV5-1; D unresolved. Trimming pared 1 base from V and 2 bases from J, leaving 12 bases between. CDR1 SGHRS and CDR2 YFSETQ come from the germline V gene. The CDR3 has 15 amino acids. The CDR3 bases are TGCGCCAGCAGCTTGTTGGGAGATACGAACTATGGCTACACCTTC. This encodes CASSLLGDTNYGYTF.

This clone was counted once. The rearrangement joins TRBV30 to TRBJ2-2; the D is unclear. CDR3 length: 15 residues. Per germline, CDR1 GTSNPN and CDR2 SVGIG (reference sequence). The V end was cut by 5 bases, the J end by 0 bases, with 13 bases between. CDR3 bases: TGTGCCTGGGACCCAGGTCTACCGAACACCGGGGAGCTGTTTTTT. Its protein is CAWDPGLPNTGELFF.

The rearrangement joins TRBV15 to TRBJ1-2; 10 nucleotides agree with TRBD1. This CDR3 is 17 amino acids long. Germline V lookup: CDR1 LNHNV, CDR2 YYDKDF (reference sequence). The ends lost 1 base at V and 1 base at J; junction bases unmatched: 6. The CDR3, as DNA: TGTGCCACCAGCAGAGGAGCCGGGACAGGGGTTAACTATGGCTACACCTTC. It specifies CATSRGAGTGVNYGYTF.

This chain joins TRBV28 and TRBJ1-1; D is uncertain. V dropped 2 bases and J dropped 2 bases, with 9 bases sitting between them. Germline assignment: CDR1 MDHEN and CDR2 SYDVKM. The CDR3 totals 14 residues. The CDR3 bases are TGTGCCAGCAGTTTAGGGCAAAGAAACACTGAAGCTTTCTTT. Translated, it gives CASSLGQRNTEAFF.

The rearrangement uses TRBV5-5 and TRBJ1-2, with D unclear. The ends were cut back, 0 bases at V and 0 bases at J, with 6 bases in the middle. CDR3 size: 14 residues. Germline CDR1 and CDR2: SGHKS and YYEKEE (reference sequence). CDR3 DNA sequence: TGTGCCAGCAGCTTGGAACAGACTAACTATGGCTACACCTTC. It encodes CASSLEQTNYGYTF.

V is TRBV11-2 and J is TRBJ2-3, with TRBD2 matching 9 bases. Germline values: CDR1 SGHAT, CDR2 FQNNGV. This CDR3 has 14 amino acids. With V trimmed by 5 bases and J by 3 bases, 3 bases remained unmatched. The CDR3 DNA reads TGTGCCAGCAGCCAGCGGGGGGTTACAGATACGCAGTATTTT. This encodes CASSQRGVTDTQYF.

The sample holds one count of this clone. The rearrangement uses TRBV18 and TRBJ2-1; 12 bases are a match to TRBD2. The CDR3 is made up of 18 amino acids. Germline assignment: CDR1 KGHSH and CDR2 LQKENI. V trimming: 1 base; J trimming: 2 bases; junction bases outside the gene matches: 6. The CDR3 DNA is TGTGCCAGCTCACCACGCCTAGCGGGAGGGGGGCCCTACAATGAGCAGTTCTTC. Translation: CASSPRLAGGGPYNEQFF.

This chain links TRBV11-2 with TRBJ2-7; TRBD1 is a possible D gene (6 bases). This CDR3 spans 13 amino acids. The V end lost 4 bases, the J end lost 10 bases, and 17 bases lay between the germline ends. Germline-derived CDR1 and CDR2 are SGHAT and FQNNGV. The CDR3 DNA is TGTGCCAGCAGCTCCCACTCGGACAGCCCTCAGTACTTC. Translation gives CASSSHSDSPQYF.

This clone was recorded only once. The V gene is TRBV19, the J gene TRBJ1-2; perhaps TRBD1 as D (5 bases). CDR1 and CDR2 from the germline V gene are LNHDA and SQIVND (reference sequence). Between the trimmed V and J ends, which lost 7 bases and 4 bases, there was a span of 16 bases. The CDR3 contains 14 residues. In DNA form, the CDR3 reads TGTGCCAGTAATTTAGGGGAAAGAGGCTATGGCTACACCTTC. This gives the protein CASNLGERGYGYTF.

This chain connects TRBV6-1 to TRBJ1-5; D gene uncertain. V was cut by 1 base and J by 4 bases, with 8 bases left in between. The CDR3 is made up of 14 amino acids. The V gene's germline CDR1 is MNHNS and CDR2 SASEGT. This chain's CDR3 is CASSEGQINQPQHF. CDR3 nucleotide sequence: TGTGCCAGCAGTGAAGGGCAGATTAATCAGCCCCAGCATTTT.

The chain uses TRBV27 and TRBJ2-7, with 9 bases matching TRBD1. With 1 base clipped from V and 4 bases from J, the junction kept 14 bases outside the gene matches. CDR1 is MNHEY, CDR2 SMNVEV, per germline (reference sequence). This CDR3 is 18 amino acids long. This CDR3 reads CASSLFFGVGTGFYEQYF. The DNA for the CDR3 is TGTGCCAGCAGTTTATTTTTTGGGGTCGGGACAGGGTTTTACGAGCAGTACTTC.

The V and J genes are TRBV4-1 and TRBJ2-1, with TRBD2 identical over 13 bases. The CDR3 runs 16 residues. From germline, CDR1 is MGHRA and CDR2 YSYEKL. J lost 9 bases, V lost 6 bases, and 11 bases had no gene match. The CDR3 spells CASSPSTSGRAFEQFF. The DNA of the CDR3 is TGCGCCAGCAGTCCAAGCACTAGCGGGAGGGCCTTTGAGCAGTTCTTC.

The chain is built from TRBV5-4 and TRBJ2-2; 7 positions match TRBD1. V lost 4 bases and J lost 6; bases outside the gene matches: 6. Germline lookup yields CDR1 SGHNT and CDR2 YYREEE (reference sequence). The CDR3 consists of 14 residues. The CDR3 loop reads CASSLSDRAGELFF. Here the CDR3 DNA reads TGTGCCAGCAGCCTATCTGACAGGGCCGGGGAGCTGTTTTTT.

The chain employs TRBV6-1 and TRBJ2-4; 7 bases align to TRBD2. The CDR3 is 12 amino acids. The germline CDR1 and CDR2 sequences are MNHNS and SASEGT. Trimming at V came to 4 bases and at J to 6 bases, leaving 0 bases not matched to a gene. The CDR3 spells CASSGGGNIQYF. The CDR3 nucleotides are TGTGCCAGCAGTGGCGGGGGAAACATTCAGTACTTC.

The rearrangement uses TRBV7-2 and TRBJ2-7; the match to TRBD2 covers 12 bases. This CDR3 has 16 residues. Trimming took 1 base from V and 4 from J; bases not matched to a gene: 5. Looked up from germline, CDR1 is SGHTA and CDR2 is FQGNSA. The CDR3 DNA follows: TGTGCCAGCAGCTTAGTCGGGACTAGCGGGTCGTACGAGCAGTACTTC. Translation gives CASSLVGTSGSYEQYF.

This chain joins TRBV30 and TRBJ2-7; D unclear. Between the trimmed V and J ends, which lost 0 bases and 1 base, there was a span of 10 bases. The CDR3 runs 14 residues. CDR1 is GTSNPN, CDR2 SVGIG, per germline (reference sequence). CDR3 residues: CAWSVATLSYEQYF. Here the CDR3 DNA reads TGTGCCTGGAGTGTAGCTACCCTATCCTACGAGCAGTACTTC.

J is TRBJ2-3 and V is TRBV11-3, with D possibly matching TRBD2 (5 bases). This CDR3 comprises 16 residues. CDR1 and CDR2 from the germline V gene are SGHNT and YENEEA. The V end lost 2 bases, the J end lost 1 base, and 13 bases lay between the germline ends. The CDR3 DNA reads TGTGCCAGCAGCTTATACGGGGAACTTGGCACAGATACGCAGTATTTT. It encodes CASSLYGELGTDTQYF. Looking up the rest from reference TRBV11-3 and TRBJ2-3 gives the full variable domain: EAGVVQSPRYKIIEKKQPVAFWCNPISGHNTLYWYLQNLGQGPELLIRYENEEAVDDSQLPKDRFSAERLKGVDSTLKIQPAELGDSAVYLCASSLYGELGTDTQYFGPGTRLTVL.

The chain combines TRBV30 with TRBJ1-1, with D possibly being TRBD1 (6 bases). Germline CDR1 reads GTSNPN; CDR2 reads SVGIG (reference sequence). This CDR3 spans 15 amino acids. V was pared by 0 bases and J by 0 bases, with 11 bases between. Here the CDR3 reads CAWSVDRIMNTEAFF. Here the CDR3 DNA reads TGTGCCTGGAGTGTTGACAGGATTATGAACACTGAAGCTTTCTTT.

The rearrangement uses TRBV27 and TRBJ2-1; 10 bases align to TRBD1. CDR1 and CDR2 from the germline V gene are MNHEY and SMNVEV (reference sequence). J lost 7 bases, V lost 6 bases, and 3 bases had no gene match. CDR3 length: 13 amino acids. CDR3 region: CASRRQGANEQFF. The CDR3 coding sequence is TGTGCCAGCAGGAGACAGGGGGCGAATGAGCAGTTCTTC.

The chain links TRBV7-9 to TRBJ2-5, with TRBD2 matching over 10 bases. The germline CDR1 and CDR2 sequences are SEHNR and FQNEAQ (reference sequence). The V gene end was trimmed by 2 bases and the J gene end by 0 bases; junction bases not matched to a gene: 6. The CDR3 length is 17 residues. This chain's CDR3 is CASSLPSGSRYQETQYF. CDR3 nucleotides: TGTGCCAGCAGCTTACCTAGCGGGAGTAGGTACCAAGAGACCCAGTACTTC.

About this clone: The junction differs from germline at one of its ends, possibly a read error. This chain links TRBV15 with TRBJ1-4; 8 nucleotides align to TRBD1. CDR1 and CDR2 (germline): LNHNV, YYDKDF (reference sequence). This CDR3 spans 14 amino acids. CDR3 region: CATSTGQAKEKLFF. The DNA for the CDR3 is TGTGCCACCAGCACGGGACAGGCTAAAGAAAAACTGTTTTTT.